One and the same sample provided the 21 T cell receptor beta chains below, sequenced in a study of human T cells and chemical hapten exposure. TCRdb reprocessed the RACE reads via MiXCR and lists one record per CDR3 protein. The data hold tens of thousands of distinct CDR3 sequences, with 11% observed a single time. Time point: patch test 3, about 24 weeks after DPC sensitization. Treatment reported: therapeutic diphenylcyclopropenone sensitization with weekly scalp DPC. The sample consisted of whole blood, taken in connection with sensitization to the hapten diphenylcyclopropenone (DPC). Receptors originate from a woman aged 50 to 65 with alopecia areata. Some clones in this sample may be carry-over from other donors' samples.

The chain combines TRBV28 with TRBJ1-2; unclear D gene. Germline CDR1 is MDHEN and CDR2 is SYDVKM. The CDR3 length is 10 residues. Trimming shortened V by 6 bases and J by 8 bases, and 7 bases separated the two germline ends. CDR3 in DNA: TGTGCCAGCAGCAGTAGGGGCTACACCTTC. This codes for CASSSRGYTF.

This chain connects TRBV29-1 to TRBJ2-1, with TRBD2 identical over 9 bases. This CDR3 contains 14 residues. CDR1 is SQVTM and CDR2 is ANQGSEA in the germline V gene. After removal of 7 bases from V and 7 bases from J, the junction contained 11 bases not matched to a gene. In nucleotides, the CDR3 is TGCAGCGCTCCCTTAATAGCGGGAGTAAATGAGCAGTTCTTC. The encoded protein is CSAPLIAGVNEQFF.

CDR3 coding DNA: TGTGCCAGCAGCCCGACTAGCGGGAGCTACAATGAGCAGTTCTTC. Its translation is CASSPTSGSYNEQFF. The rearrangement joins TRBV6-5 to TRBJ2-1, with 12 bases fitting TRBD2. The CDR3 contains 15 residues. With 6 bases clipped from V and 3 bases from J, the junction kept 3 bases outside the gene matches. Germline-derived CDR1 and CDR2 are MNHEY and SVGAGI.

At least ten counts were recorded for this clonotype. The gene calls are TRBV5-1 and TRBJ2-3, with D possibly matching TRBD2 (6 bases). CDR3 length: 17 residues. Germline CDR1 is SGHRS and CDR2 is YFSETQ. V lost 3 bases and J 0 bases, leaving 17 bases between the germline ends. The CDR3 loop is CASSWEPAGPSTDTQYF. Written as DNA, the CDR3 is TGCGCCAGCAGCTGGGAACCGGCGGGGCCTAGCACAGATACGCAGTATTTT. Full variable domain (remainder filled in from reference TRBV5-1 and TRBJ2-3): KAGVTQTPRYLIKTRGQQVTLSCSPISGHRSVSWYQQTPGQGLQFLFEYFSETQRNKGNFPGRFSGRQFSNSRSEMNVSTLELGDSALYLCASSWEPAGPSTDTQYFGPGTRLTVL.

Only a few counts were recorded for this clonotype. An end of the junction does not agree with germline; a read error may underlie this. This rearrangement joins TRBV28 to TRBJ2-7; D ambiguous. The CDR3 runs to 11 residues. The germline V gene encodes CDR1 MDHEN and CDR2 SYDVKM. The DNA for the CDR3 is TGTGCCAGCAGTTCCGTACCAGCGATGCACTTC. Its translation: CASSSVPAMHF.

This clonotype was seen a few times. The chain carries TRBV29-1 and TRBJ2-1, with D possibly matching TRBD1 (6 bases). V lost 5 bases and J lost 10, with 12 bases in between. Germline assignment: CDR1 SQVTM and CDR2 ANQGSEA. The CDR3 runs to 11 residues. CDR3 bases: TGCAGCGTTTCCTCCGGGACAGAGCAGTTCTTC. Residues: CSVSSGTEQFF.

J is TRBJ2-6 and V is TRBV5-5; 8 bases match TRBD1. Germline loops: CDR1 SGHKS, CDR2 YYEKEE (reference sequence). J was trimmed by 4 bases and V by 4 bases; bases with no gene match: 10. This CDR3 spans 17 amino acids. This CDR3 reads CASSPSDRANGANVLTF. The CDR3 DNA is TGTGCCAGCAGCCCATCGGACAGGGCGAACGGGGCCAACGTCCTGACTTTC.

This chain uses TRBV12-3 or TRBV12-4 with TRBJ2-6; D unresolved. V lost 6 bases and J 4 bases, leaving 16 bases between the germline ends. The CDR3 length is 16 residues. Written as DNA, the CDR3 is TGTGCCAGCAGCCCGGAATTCTTTCCCGGGGCCAACGTCCTGACTTTC. Its protein is CASSPEFFPGANVLTF.

This chain uses TRBV20-1 with TRBJ2-1; 7 nucleotides agree with TRBD2. Germline CDR1 and CDR2: DFQATT and SNEGSKA (reference sequence). CDR3 length: 15 residues. The trim removed 0 bases at V and 5 bases at J, leaving 7 bases unmatched. CDR3 in DNA: TGCAGTGCTAGAGATTGGGGACTACCTGACAATGAGCAGTTCTTC. Protein sequence: CSARDWGLPDNEQFF.

The V call is TRBV5-6, the J call TRBJ1-2; 7 bases fit TRBD1. The V gene end was trimmed by 0 bases and the J gene end by 5 bases; junction bases not matched to a gene: 4. The V gene's germline CDR1 is SGHDT and CDR2 YYEEEE. The CDR3 extends over 14 amino acids. CDR3 nucleotide sequence: TGTGCCAGCAGCTTGGGACAGGGAGGGTATGGCTACACCTTC. This codes for CASSLGQGGYGYTF.

There are many counts of this clonotype. The chain recombines TRBV6-5 with TRBJ2-7; the match to TRBD1 covers 12 bases. Germline loops: CDR1 MNHEY, CDR2 SVGAGI. V trimming: 5 bases; J trimming: 7 bases; junction bases outside the gene matches: 9. The CDR3 runs to 15 residues. CDR3 loop: CASSRPGQGAGEQYF. In DNA form, the CDR3 reads TGTGCCAGCAGTCGCCCGGGACAGGGGGCGGGGGAGCAGTACTTC.

This clonotype was seen more than once but under ten times. J is TRBJ1-6 and V is TRBV9; 9 bases are shared with TRBD1. The CDR3 is 15 residues long. CDR1 and CDR2 (germline): SGDLS, YYNGEE. V dropped 4 bases and J dropped 6; count of bases not matched to a gene: 5. As DNA, the CDR3 is TGTGCCAGCAGCCCGGGGGGACAGGGTAATTCACCCCTCCACTTT. Its translation: CASSPGGQGNSPLHF. The full variable domain, with the rest looked up from reference TRBV9 and TRBJ1-6, is DSGVTQTPKHLITATGQRVTLRCSPRSGDLSVYWYQQSLDQGLQFLIQYYNGEERAKGNILERFSAQQFPDLHSELNLSSLELGDSALYFCASSPGGQGNSPLHFGNGTRLTVT.

This clonotype was counted only a few times. The V and J genes are TRBV9 and TRBJ2-2; the match to TRBD1 covers 7 bases. In germline, CDR1 is SGDLS, CDR2 YYNGEE. The trim removed 3 bases at V and 5 bases at J, leaving 10 bases unmatched. This CDR3 comprises 16 residues. This chain's CDR3 is CASSAPPGQLTGELFF. The DNA for the CDR3 is TGTGCCAGCAGCGCTCCCCCGGGACAGCTGACCGGGGAGCTGTTTTTT.

This clonotype was seen many times. This chain's CDR3 is CASSLGQRSEQYF. The CDR3 DNA follows: TGTGCCAGCAGCTTAGGCCAGCGGTCCGAGCAGTACTTC. The chain joins TRBV7-2 to TRBJ2-7; perhaps TRBD2 as D (5 bases). Germline CDR1 is SGHTA and CDR2 is FQGNSA. V lost 1 base and J lost 6, with 10 bases in between. This CDR3 has 13 amino acids.

This clonotype showed up many times. The chain links TRBV23-1 to TRBJ1-2; no definite D call. TRBV23-1 is an open reading frame whose function is uncertain. This CDR3 region has 17 residues. The V end was cut by 0 bases, the J end by 0 bases, with 14 bases between. The CDR3 nucleotides read TGCGCCAGCAGTCAATCGCGTCCCGTAGAAGCTAACTATGGCTACACCTTC. It encodes CASSQSRPVEANYGYTF.

This clonotype was seen many times. The chain has TRBV29-1 and TRBJ1-3; D ambiguous. V was clipped by 6 bases and J by 0 bases, with 9 bases between them. The germline V gene encodes CDR1 SQVTM and CDR2 ANQGSEA. The CDR3 extends over 13 amino acids. The CDR3 DNA reads as TGCAGCGTCGTCGGAGGCTCTGGAAACACCATATATTTT. Translating it yields CSVVGGSGNTIYF.

This clonotype was recorded at least ten times. V is TRBV18 and J is TRBJ1-5; D is uncertain. This CDR3 spans 14 amino acids. Germline CDR1 reads KGHSH; CDR2 reads LQKENI. Trimming took off 3 bases at V and 5 bases at J, with 11 bases between the two ends. CDR3 nucleotides: TGTGCCAGCTCACCGCTAGCTGGGGATCAGCCCCAGCATTTT. Its translation: CASSPLAGDQPQHF.

Turning to this clonotype: A much larger clone lies a single base off, so this may be a read error. V gene TRBV5-5 combines with J gene TRBJ2-7, with 14 bases aligning to TRBD2. The ends lost 4 bases at V and 5 bases at J; junction bases unmatched: 14. CDR1 is SGHKS, CDR2 YYEKEE, per germline (reference sequence). The CDR3 runs 18 residues. In DNA form, the CDR3 reads TGTGCCAGCAGCCCCAGATCCCGGACTAGCGGGAGGAGGAACGAGCAGTACTTC. It encodes CASSPRSRTSGRRNEQYF.

The chain is built from TRBV5-4 and TRBJ2-5; 10 nucleotides match TRBD2. Germline V gene sequence: CDR1 SGHNT, CDR2 YYREEE (reference sequence). This CDR3 comprises 16 residues. The junction had 14 bases not matched to a gene; V was cut back by 4 bases and J by 8 bases. CDR3 sequence (DNA): TGTGCCAGCAGCCGTCCAGGGATAACTAGCGGGAATACCCAGTACTTC. Translation gives CASSRPGITSGNTQYF. The full variable domain, its missing parts supplied by reference TRBV5-4 and TRBJ2-5, is ETGVTQSPTHLIKTRGQQVTLRCSSQSGHNTVSWYQQALGQGPQFIFQYYREEENGRGNFPPRFSGLQFPNYSSELNVNALELDDSALYLCASSRPGITSGNTQYFGPGTRLLVL.

The V gene is TRBV2, the J gene TRBJ2-7; D perhaps matches TRBD1 (6 bases). V lost 3 bases to trimming and J lost 0 bases, with 9 bases between them. CDR1 and CDR2 from the germline V gene are SNHLY and FYNNEI. The CDR3 sequence is 14 residues long. CDR3 residues: CASSDRGSSYEQYF. The CDR3 DNA reads as TGTGCCAGCAGTGACAGGGGAAGCTCCTACGAGCAGTACTTC.

Many counts were recorded for this clonotype. The rearrangement links TRBV27 to TRBJ1-1; D possibly corresponds to TRBD1 (6 bases). V was shortened by 5 bases and J by 3 bases, with 10 bases between the two germline ends. Germline V gives CDR1 MNHEY, CDR2 SMNVEV (reference sequence). This CDR3 has 13 amino acids. The CDR3 protein is CASSLGQHTEAFF. The CDR3 DNA follows: TGTGCCAGCAGTCTAGGACAGCACACTGAAGCTTTCTTT.